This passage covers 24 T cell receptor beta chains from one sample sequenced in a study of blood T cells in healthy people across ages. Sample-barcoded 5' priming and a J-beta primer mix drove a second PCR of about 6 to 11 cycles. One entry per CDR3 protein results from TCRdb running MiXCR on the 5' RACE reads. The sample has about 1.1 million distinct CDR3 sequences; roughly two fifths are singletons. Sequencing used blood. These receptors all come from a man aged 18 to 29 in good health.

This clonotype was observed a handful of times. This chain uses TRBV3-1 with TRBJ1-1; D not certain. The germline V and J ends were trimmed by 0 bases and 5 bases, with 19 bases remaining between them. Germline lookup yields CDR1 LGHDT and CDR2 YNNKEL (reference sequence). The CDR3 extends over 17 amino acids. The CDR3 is CASSQDLSGVGRTEAFF. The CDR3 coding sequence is TGTGCCAGCAGCCAAGATCTGAGCGGGGTTGGGAGGACTGAAGCTTTCTTT.

The CDR3 nucleotides are TGTGCCAGTAATATCGGGACAGGGAACACTGAAGCTTTCTTT. Protein: CASNIGTGNTEAFF. This rearrangement joins TRBV18 to TRBJ1-1; TRBD1 aligns across 8 bases. Germline V gene sequence: CDR1 KGHSH, CDR2 LQKENI. This CDR3 spans 14 amino acids. V was pared by 9 bases and J by 1 base, with 7 bases of the junction left unmatched.

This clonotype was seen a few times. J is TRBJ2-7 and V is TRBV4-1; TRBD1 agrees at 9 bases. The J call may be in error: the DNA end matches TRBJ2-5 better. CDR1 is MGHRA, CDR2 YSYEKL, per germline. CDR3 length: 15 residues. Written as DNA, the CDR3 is TGCGCCAGCAGCGTTCGACAGGGGGAAGGGGAGACCCAGTACTTC. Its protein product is CASSVRQGEGETQYF.

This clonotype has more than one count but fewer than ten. In nucleotides, the CDR3 is TGTGCCAGTAGTATCTTGACTAGCGGAAACAATGAGCAGTTCTTC. The encoded protein is CASSILTSGNNEQFF. V gene TRBV19 combines with J gene TRBJ2-1; TRBD2 agrees at 9 bases. The CDR3 has 15 residues. CDR1 LNHDA and CDR2 SQIVND come from the germline V gene (reference sequence). With V trimmed by 3 bases and J by 5 bases, 5 bases remained unmatched. The full variable domain, rest sourced from reference TRBV19 and TRBJ2-1, is DGGITQSPKYLFRKEGQNVTLSCEQNLNHDAMYWYRQDPGQGLRLIYYSQIVNDFQKGDIAEGYSVSREKKESFPLTVTSAQKNPTAFYLCASSILTSGNNEQFFGPGTRLTVL.

The DNA for the CDR3 is TGTGCCAGCAGCGTAGGGAGTGACCTTGAAGCTTTCTTT. Translated, it gives CASSVGSDLEAFF. The chain uses TRBV9 and TRBJ1-1; D is undetermined. The V end lost 0 bases, the J end lost 7 bases, and 10 bases lay between the germline ends. This CDR3 comprises 13 residues. The germline V gene encodes CDR1 SGDLS and CDR2 YYNGEE.

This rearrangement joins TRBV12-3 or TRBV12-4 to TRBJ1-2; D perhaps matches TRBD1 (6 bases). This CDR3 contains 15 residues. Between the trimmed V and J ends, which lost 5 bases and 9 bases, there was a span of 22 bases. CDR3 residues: CASSRQDSSLSRYTF. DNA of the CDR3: TGTGCCAGCAGTCGACAGGATTCCTCCCTATCGCGCTACACCTTC.

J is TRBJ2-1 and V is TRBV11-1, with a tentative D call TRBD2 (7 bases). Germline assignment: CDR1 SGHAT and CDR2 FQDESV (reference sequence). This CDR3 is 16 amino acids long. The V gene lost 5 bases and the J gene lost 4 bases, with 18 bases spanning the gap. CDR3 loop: CASSRGPGREYNEQFF. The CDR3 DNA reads TGTGCCAGCAGCCGGGGGCCAGGGAGGGAATACAATGAGCAGTTCTTC.

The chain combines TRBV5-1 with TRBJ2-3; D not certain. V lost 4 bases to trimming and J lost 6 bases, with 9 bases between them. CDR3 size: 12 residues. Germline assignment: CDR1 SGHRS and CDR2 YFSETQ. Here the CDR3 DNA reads TGCGCCAGCAGCCCCTTCCATGATACGCAGTATTTT. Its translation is CASSPFHDTQYF. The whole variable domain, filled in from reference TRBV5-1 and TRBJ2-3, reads KAGVTQTPRYLIKTRGQQVTLSCSPISGHRSVSWYQQTPGQGLQFLFEYFSETQRNKGNFPGRFSGRQFSNSRSEMNVSTLELGDSALYLCASSPFHDTQYFGPGTRLTVL.

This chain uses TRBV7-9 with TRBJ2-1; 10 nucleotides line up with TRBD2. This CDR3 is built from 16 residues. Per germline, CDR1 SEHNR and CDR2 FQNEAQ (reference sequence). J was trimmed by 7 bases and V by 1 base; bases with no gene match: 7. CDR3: CASSLGRTSGSNEQFF. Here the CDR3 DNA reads TGTGCCAGCAGCTTAGGAAGGACTAGCGGTAGTAATGAGCAGTTCTTC.

The CDR3 nucleotides are TGTGCCAGCAGCAGGAATTGGAACAAACCGGGACTAGCGGTCTCCTACGAGCAGTACTTC. Protein: CASSRNWNKPGLAVSYEQYF. The chain employs TRBV5-5 and TRBJ2-7; TRBD2 matches 11 bases. Trimming cost V 4 bases and J 0 bases; bases outside gene matches: 18. Germline CDR1 and CDR2: SGHKS and YYEKEE (reference sequence). This CDR3 is 20 amino acids long.

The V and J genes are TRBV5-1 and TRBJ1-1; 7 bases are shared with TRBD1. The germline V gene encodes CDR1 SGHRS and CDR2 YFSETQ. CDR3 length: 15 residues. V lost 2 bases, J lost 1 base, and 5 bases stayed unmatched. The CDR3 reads CASSLLEGANTEAFF. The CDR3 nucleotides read TGCGCCAGCAGCTTACTGGAGGGGGCGAACACTGAAGCTTTCTTT.

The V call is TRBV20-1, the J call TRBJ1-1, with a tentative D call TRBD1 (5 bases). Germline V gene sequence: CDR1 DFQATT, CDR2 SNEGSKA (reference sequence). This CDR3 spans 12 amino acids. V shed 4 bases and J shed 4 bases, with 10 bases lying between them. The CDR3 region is CSATRGGTEAFF. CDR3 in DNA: TGCAGTGCTACGCGCGGGGGCACTGAAGCTTTCTTT.

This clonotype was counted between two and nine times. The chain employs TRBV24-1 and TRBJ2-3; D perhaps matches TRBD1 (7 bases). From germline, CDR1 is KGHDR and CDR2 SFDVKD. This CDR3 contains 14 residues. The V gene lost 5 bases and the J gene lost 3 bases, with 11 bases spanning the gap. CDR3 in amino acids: CATSGPGGTDTQYF. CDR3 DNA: TGTGCCACCAGTGGTCCAGGGGGGACAGATACGCAGTATTTT.

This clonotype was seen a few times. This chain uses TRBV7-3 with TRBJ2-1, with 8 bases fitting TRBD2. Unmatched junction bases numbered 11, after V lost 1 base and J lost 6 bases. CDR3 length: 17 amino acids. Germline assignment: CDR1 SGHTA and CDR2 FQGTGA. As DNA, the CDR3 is TGTGCCAGCAGCTTAATGGGGACTAGGGAATCTAGCAATGAGCAGTTCTTC. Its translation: CASSLMGTRESSNEQFF.

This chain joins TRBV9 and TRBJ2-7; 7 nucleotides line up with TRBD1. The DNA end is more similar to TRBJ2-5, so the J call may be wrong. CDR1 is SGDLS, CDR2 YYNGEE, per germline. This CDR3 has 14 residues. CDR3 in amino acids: CASSHRQGAGTQYF. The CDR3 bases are TGTGCCAGCAGCCACCGACAGGGAGCAGGGACCCAGTACTTC.

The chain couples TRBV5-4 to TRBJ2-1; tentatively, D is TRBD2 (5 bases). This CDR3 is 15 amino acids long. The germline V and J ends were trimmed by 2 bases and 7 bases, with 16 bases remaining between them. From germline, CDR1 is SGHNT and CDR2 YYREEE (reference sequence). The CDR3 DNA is TGTGCCAGCAGCTTCGGCGGAGGTTTAATGAATGAGCAGTTCTTC. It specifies CASSFGGGLMNEQFF.

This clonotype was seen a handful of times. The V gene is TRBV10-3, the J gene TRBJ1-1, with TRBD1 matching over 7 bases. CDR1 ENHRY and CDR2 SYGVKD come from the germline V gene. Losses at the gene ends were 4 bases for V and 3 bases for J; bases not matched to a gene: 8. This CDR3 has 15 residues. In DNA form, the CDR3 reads TGTGCCATCAGTGTCGGGACAGAGCAATACACTGAAGCTTTCTTT. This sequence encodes CAISVGTEQYTEAFF.

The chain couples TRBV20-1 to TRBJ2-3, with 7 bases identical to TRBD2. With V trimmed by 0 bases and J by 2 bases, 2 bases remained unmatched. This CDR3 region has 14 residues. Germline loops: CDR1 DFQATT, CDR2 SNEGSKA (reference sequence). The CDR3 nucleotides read TGCAGTGCTAGAGATGGGACTACCACAGATACGCAGTATTTT. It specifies CSARDGTTTDTQYF.

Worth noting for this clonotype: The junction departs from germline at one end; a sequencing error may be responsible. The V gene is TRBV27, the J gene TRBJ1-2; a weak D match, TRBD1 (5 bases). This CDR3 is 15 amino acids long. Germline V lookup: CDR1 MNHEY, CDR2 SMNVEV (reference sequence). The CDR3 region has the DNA TGTGTCAGCAGTCTAGGGGAACCCACTATCTATGGCTACACCTTC. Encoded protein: CVSSLGEPTIYGYTF.

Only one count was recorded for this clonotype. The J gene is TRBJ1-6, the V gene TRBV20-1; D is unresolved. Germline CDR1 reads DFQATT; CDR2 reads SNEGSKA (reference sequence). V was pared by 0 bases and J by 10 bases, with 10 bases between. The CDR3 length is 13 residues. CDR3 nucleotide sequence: TGCAGTGCTAGAGATCCGATCAAATCACCCCTCCACTTT. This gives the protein CSARDPIKSPLHF.

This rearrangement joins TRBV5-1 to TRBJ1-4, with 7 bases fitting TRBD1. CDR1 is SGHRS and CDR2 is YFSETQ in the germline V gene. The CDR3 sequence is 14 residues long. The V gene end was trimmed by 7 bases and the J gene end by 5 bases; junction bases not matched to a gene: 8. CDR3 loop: CASSQGQWNEKLFF. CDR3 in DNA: TGCGCCAGCTCCCAGGGACAGTGGAATGAAAAACTGTTTTTT.

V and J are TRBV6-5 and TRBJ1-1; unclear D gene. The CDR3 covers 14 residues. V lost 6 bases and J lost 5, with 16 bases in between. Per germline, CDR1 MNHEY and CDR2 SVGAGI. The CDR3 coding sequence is TGTGCCAGCAGCACATTTCAGGAAAATACTGAAGCTTTCTTT. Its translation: CASSTFQENTEAFF.

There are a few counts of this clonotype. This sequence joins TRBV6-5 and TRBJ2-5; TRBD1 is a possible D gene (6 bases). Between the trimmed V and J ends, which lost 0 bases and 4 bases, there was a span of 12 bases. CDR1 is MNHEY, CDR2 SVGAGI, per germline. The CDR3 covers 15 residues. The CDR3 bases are TGTGCCAGCAGTTACTCGCCACAGGGTGCAGAGACCCAGTACTTC. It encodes CASSYSPQGAETQYF.

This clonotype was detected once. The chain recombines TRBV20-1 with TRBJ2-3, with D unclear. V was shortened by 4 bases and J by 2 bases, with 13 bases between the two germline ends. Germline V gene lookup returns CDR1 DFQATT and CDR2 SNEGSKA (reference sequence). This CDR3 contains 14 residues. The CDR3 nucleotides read TGCAGTGCTAAAAAGATATTAGCCACAGATACGCAGTATTTT. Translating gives CSAKKILATDTQYF.